What follows are 2 T cell receptor beta chains derived from one specimen sequenced in a study of blood T cells in healthy people across ages. Alongside a J-beta primer mix, a sample-barcoded 5' primer served in a second PCR lasting roughly 7 to 11 cycles. TCRdb itself ran the 5' RACE reads through MiXCR, one entry per CDR3 protein. Of 600,000 to 800,000 distinct CDR3 sequences in the sample, around 21% are singletons; the top ten hold around 3.4%. The sequencing input was blood. All receptors derive from a man between 65 and 85 years old in good health.

In this sample, this clonotype turned up a few times. It is likely a read error, because the conserved phenylalanine at the end of the CDR3 is missing. The rearrangement uses TRBV20-1 and TRBJ2-7; no clear D gene. The CDR3 runs 11 residues. Trimming cost V 4 bases and J 1 base, with 5 bases left between them. Germline V lookup: CDR1 DFQATT, CDR2 SNEGSKA (reference sequence). CDR3 in amino acids: CSAIRSYEQYL. CDR3 coding DNA: TGCAGTGCTATTCGGTCCTACGAGCAGTACCTC.

This clonotype was seen a few times. The genes are TRBV28 and TRBJ1-1, with D perhaps matching TRBD1 (5 bases). Germline CDR1 and CDR2: MDHEN and SYDVKM. V was trimmed by 4 bases and J by 9 bases, leaving 21 bases between them. The CDR3 runs to 15 residues. The CDR3 DNA follows: TGTGCCAGCAGTTCGATCACAGGCGTATTGGGGCAAGCTTTCTTT. As protein: CASSSITGVLGQAFF.